The present entry profiles one TCR beta chain with its context. The antigen remains undetermined. This entry comes from a study of blood T cells in healthy people across ages. About the research overall: Roughly one uniquely barcoded beta molecule per two T cells was captured.

The individuals who served as donors were healthy Caucasians living in Russia, aged about 6 to 95. The CDR3 runs 14 residues. Trimming took 2 bases from V and 11 from J; bases not matched to a gene: 10. Per the germline V gene, CDR1 is MNHNS and CDR2 is SASEGT. Combining a sample-barcoded 5' primer with a J-beta primer mix, a second PCR ran for roughly 6 to 12 cycles. TCRdb analysed the 5' RACE reads with MiXCR anew, one entry per CDR3 protein. Here the sample spans roughly 1,500,000 distinct CDR3 sequences, about 40% being singletons. Study outcomes and limitations: Naive and antigen-experienced cells could not be conclusively compared, given unsorted PBMCs. Compared with aged donors, long-lived donors showed fewer expanded clones, suggesting selection.

Sequencing input: blood. V is TRBV6-1 and J is TRBJ2-5; 8 bases agree with TRBD1. The receptor was derived from a woman between 18 and 29 years old in good health. The CDR3 reads CASSEQDRGNEQYF. The CDR3 DNA sequence: TGTGCCAGCAGTGAACAAGACAGGGGCAATGAGCAGTACTTC.